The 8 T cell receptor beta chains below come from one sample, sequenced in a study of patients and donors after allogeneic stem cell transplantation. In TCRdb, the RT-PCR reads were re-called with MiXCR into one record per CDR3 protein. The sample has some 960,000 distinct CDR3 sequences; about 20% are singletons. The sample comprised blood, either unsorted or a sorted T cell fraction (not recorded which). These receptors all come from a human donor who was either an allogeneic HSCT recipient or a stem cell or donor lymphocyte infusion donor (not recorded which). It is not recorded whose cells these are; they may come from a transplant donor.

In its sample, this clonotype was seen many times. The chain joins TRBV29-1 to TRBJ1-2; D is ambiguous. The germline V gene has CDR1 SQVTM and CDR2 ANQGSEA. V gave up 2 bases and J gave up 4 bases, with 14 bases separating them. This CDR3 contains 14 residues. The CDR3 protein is CSVERVSLGYGYTF. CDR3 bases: TGCAGCGTTGAAAGGGTTAGTCTAGGCTATGGCTACACCTTC.

CDR3 region: CASSRGTGTVDEQFF. In nucleotides, the CDR3 is TGTGCCAGCAGTCGAGGGACCGGGACAGTCGATGAGCAGTTCTTC. The V call is TRBV27, the J call TRBJ2-1; 7 nucleotides align to TRBD1. This CDR3 spans 15 amino acids. Germline V gene sequence: CDR1 MNHEY, CDR2 SMNVEV (reference sequence). The trim removed 5 bases at V and 8 bases at J, leaving 12 bases unmatched.

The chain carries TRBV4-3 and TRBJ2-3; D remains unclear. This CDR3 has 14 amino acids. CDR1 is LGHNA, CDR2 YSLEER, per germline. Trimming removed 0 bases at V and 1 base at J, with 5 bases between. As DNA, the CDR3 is TGCGCCAGCAGCCAAGAACCGGGCACAGATACGCAGTATTTT. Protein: CASSQEPGTDTQYF.

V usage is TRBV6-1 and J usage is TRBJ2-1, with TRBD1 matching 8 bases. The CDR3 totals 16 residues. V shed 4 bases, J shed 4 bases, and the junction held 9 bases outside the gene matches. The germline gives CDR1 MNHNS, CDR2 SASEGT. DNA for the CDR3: TGTGCCAGCAGTGCATTCAGGGGGCAAAGGTACAATGAGCAGTTCTTC. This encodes CASSAFRGQRYNEQFF.

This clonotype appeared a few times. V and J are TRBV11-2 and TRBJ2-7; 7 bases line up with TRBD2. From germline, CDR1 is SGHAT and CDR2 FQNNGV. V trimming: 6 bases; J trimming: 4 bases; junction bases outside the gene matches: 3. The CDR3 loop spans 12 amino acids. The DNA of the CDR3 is TGTGCCAGCAGGGGACTACCATACGAGCAGTACTTC. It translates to CASRGLPYEQYF. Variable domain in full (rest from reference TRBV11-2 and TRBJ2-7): EAGVAQSPRYKIIEKRQSVAFWCNPISGHATLYWYQQILGQGPKLLIQFQNNGVVDDSQLPKDRFSAERLKGVDSTLKIQPAKLEDSAVYLCASRGLPYEQYFGPGTRLTVT.

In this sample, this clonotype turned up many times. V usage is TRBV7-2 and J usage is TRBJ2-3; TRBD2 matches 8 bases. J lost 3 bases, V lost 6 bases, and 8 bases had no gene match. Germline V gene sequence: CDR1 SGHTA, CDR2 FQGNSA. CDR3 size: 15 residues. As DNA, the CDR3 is TGTGCCAGCAGTTCCAAGGGACTAGAGACAGATACGCAGTATTTT. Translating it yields CASSSKGLETDTQYF. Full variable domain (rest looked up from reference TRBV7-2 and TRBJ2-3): GAGVSQSPSNKVTEKGKDVELRCDPISGHTALYWYRQSLGQGLEFLIYFQGNSAPDKSGLPSDRFSAERTGGSVSTLTIQRTQQEDSAVYLCASSSKGLETDTQYFGPGTRLTVL.

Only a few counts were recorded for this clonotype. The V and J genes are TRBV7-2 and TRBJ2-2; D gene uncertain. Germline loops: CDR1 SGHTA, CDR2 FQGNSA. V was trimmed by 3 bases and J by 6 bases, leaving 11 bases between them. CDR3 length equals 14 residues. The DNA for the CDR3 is TGTGCCAGCAGCTTTCGGCAGGTGTCCGGGGAGCTGTTTTTT. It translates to CASSFRQVSGELFF.

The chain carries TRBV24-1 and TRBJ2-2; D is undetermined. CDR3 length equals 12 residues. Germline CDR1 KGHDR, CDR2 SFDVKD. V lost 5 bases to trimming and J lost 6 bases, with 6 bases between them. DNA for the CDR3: TGTGCCACCAGTGGCCAGCCCGGGGAGCTGTTTTTT. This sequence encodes CATSGQPGELFF.